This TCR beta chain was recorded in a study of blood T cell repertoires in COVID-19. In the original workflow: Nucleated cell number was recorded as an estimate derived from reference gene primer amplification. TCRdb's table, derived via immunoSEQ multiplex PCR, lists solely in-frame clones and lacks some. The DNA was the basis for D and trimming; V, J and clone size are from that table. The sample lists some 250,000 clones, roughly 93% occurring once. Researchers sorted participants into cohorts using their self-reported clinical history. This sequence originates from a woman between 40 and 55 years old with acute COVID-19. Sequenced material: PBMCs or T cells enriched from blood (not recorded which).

DNA of the CDR3: TGTGCCAGCAGCTCCTCGAGCGGGAGCTACTACGAGCAGTACTTC. This translates into CASSSSSGSYYEQYF. The chain has TRBV11-3 and TRBJ2-7; 8 nucleotides line up with TRBD2. The V segment lost 4 bases and the J segment 3 bases; nucleotides outside the gene matches: 8. This CDR3 spans 15 amino acids. Germline V CDR1 and CDR2: SGHNT, YENEEA.